This T cell receptor beta chain derives from a study of blood T cell repertoires in COVID-19. Study background: Acute and convalescent COVID-19 samples came from the United States, Italy and Spain. Nucleic acid was either cDNA or gDNA, and it came from T cells, B-cell-depleted T cells, or PBMCs.

From germline, CDR1 is ENHRY and CDR2 SYGVKD. V trimming: 11 bases; J trimming: 2 bases; junction bases outside the gene matches: 6. The CDR3 spans 14 residues. In the original processing: Reference gene primers were amplified, and this amplification served to estimate nucleated cell counts. Here immunoSEQ multiplex PCR was the method, and the copy in TCRdb shows in-frame clones only, minus some. The DNA was the basis for D and trimming; V, J and clone size are from that table. Counted here are 200,000 to 250,000 clones, around 84% occurring once; the ten biggest clones make up 15% to 20%. The sequencing sample was made of peripheral blood. The V call is TRBV10-3, the J call TRBJ2-7, with 13 bases aligning to TRBD2. The source of this sequence is an elderly woman with active or convalescent COVID-19. DNA of the CDR3: TGTGCCGCCACTAGCGGGAGGGCGGCCTACGAGCAGTACTTC. This sequence encodes CAATSGRAAYEQYF.